Shown below are 10 T cell receptor beta chains from a single sample sequenced in a study of CXCR3-negative and CXCR3-positive naive CD8 T cells. Broader study findings: CXCR3-expressing naive cells carried TRB CDR3s more hydrophobic than those of CXCR3-negative naive cells.

UMI-labeled TRB cDNA libraries were prepared by 5' RACE. Each CDR3 protein gets one entry in TCRdb, which reprocessed the 5' RACE reads and gives no DNA. The sample table includes around 160,000 distinct CDR3 sequences. No antigen has been identified for these receptors. The sample comprised naive CXCR3+ CD8+ T cells from blood. The sample's subset: CD45RO-CCR7+CD27+CD95- naive CD8+ T cells expressing CXCR3 (TNR3+). All receptors come from a human donor in good health. Some clones in this sample may be carry-over from other donors' samples.

The J gene is TRBJ2-5, the V gene TRBV3-1; TCRdb gives TRBD1 as the D gene, but with no DNA this cannot be confirmed. This CDR3 contains 14 residues. Germline CDR1 is LGHDT and CDR2 is YNNKEL (reference sequence). The CDR3 loop reads CASSQDGGAETQYF.

This chain connects TRBV14 to TRBJ2-1; TCRdb's D gene call, TRBD1, goes unchecked for lack of DNA. Germline V gives CDR1 SGHDN, CDR2 FVKESK. CDR3 length equals 14 residues. Here the CDR3 reads CASSQGGGSYEQFF.

The chain has TRBV10-3 and TRBJ1-2. The CDR3 runs 14 residues. Germline CDR1 and CDR2: ENHRY and SYGVKD. CDR3 region: CAISGFPQNYGYTF.

The V call is TRBV29-1, the J call TRBJ1-1. The CDR3 runs 13 residues. Germline V gives CDR1 SQVTM, CDR2 ANQGSEA. CDR3 in amino acids: CSVDIAMNSEAFF.

J is TRBJ2-7 and V is TRBV12-3 or TRBV12-4. This CDR3 spans 15 amino acids. The CDR3 here is CASSSIPKGAYEQYF.

CDR3 region: CASSPQGPGDTQYF. The chain has TRBV5-4 and TRBJ2-3; without DNA, the TCRdb call of TRBD2 cannot be checked. The CDR3 contains 14 residues. Germline CDR1 reads SGHNT; CDR2 reads YYREEE (reference sequence).

The chain carries TRBV30 and TRBJ2-7; without DNA, the TCRdb call of TRBD2 cannot be checked. Germline-derived CDR1 and CDR2 are GTSNPN and SVGIG (reference sequence). CDR3 length: 17 residues. The CDR3 reads CAWPGLAGGITSYEQYF.

This rearrangement joins TRBV20-1 to TRBJ2-5. This CDR3 has 12 amino acids. Germline lookup yields CDR1 DFQATT and CDR2 SNEGSKA (reference sequence). CDR3 loop: CSARDHRETQYF.

The V gene is TRBV29-1, the J gene TRBJ1-2; TCRdb indicates TRBD1, and absent DNA this call remains unverified. The CDR3 runs 14 residues. The germline V gene encodes CDR1 SQVTM and CDR2 ANQGSEA. The CDR3 region is CSVEDEVYRERYTF.

The chain employs TRBV9 and TRBJ1-2; with no DNA, the TCRdb D assignment of TRBD1 cannot be verified. The germline gives CDR1 SGDLS, CDR2 YYNGEE. The CDR3 loop spans 12 amino acids. CDR3 residues: CASSPGTYGYTF.